This T cell receptor beta chain derives from a study of control samples from healthy donors and cancer patients. Comments on this clone: One end of the junction is discordant with germline, which a read error may explain.

Libraries were prepared by immunoSEQ multiplex PCR; TCRdb keeps only in-frame clonotypes and omits some of them. This sample has 70,000 to 85,000 clones; 65% to 90% occur once, and the top ten carry more than 9%. The CDR3 has 15 residues. CDR1 and CDR2 from the germline V gene are MNHEY and SVGAGI. Sequencing was performed on PBMCs. J is TRBJ2-2 and V is TRBV6-5; TRBD2 matches 8 bases. This TCR came from a man aged 55 to 70 with head and neck cancer. The DNA for the CDR3 is TGTGCCAGCAGGGCAACCGGGACTAGGTCCCGGGGAGCTGTTTTT. Amino acids: CASRATGTRSRGAVF.